This T cell receptor beta chain was sequenced in a study of blood T cell repertoires in COVID-19. Study-level background: The study drew acute and convalescent COVID-19 samples from the United States, Italy and Spain. T cells, B-cell-depleted T cells, or PBMCs provided the cDNA or gDNA that served as material.

The germline gives CDR1 MDHEN, CDR2 SYDVKM. The CDR3 totals 13 residues. Trimming pared 3 bases from V and 5 bases from J, leaving 10 bases between. Study processing details: Cell counts per sample came from amplifying reference gene primers. Only in-frame clones appear in the TCRdb table, and some are missing; sequencing was by immunoSEQ multiplex PCR. V and J calls and clone size are those listed in that table; D and trimming were worked out from the DNA. The profile covers about 70,000 clones, with roughly 80% appearing a single time and around 9.4% taken by the ten largest. The sequence was obtained from a human donor in a cohort sampled during active COVID-19. The V and J genes are TRBV28 and TRBJ2-5; no reliable D call. Source material: peripheral blood. The DNA of the CDR3 is TGTGCCAGCAGTTTTGTGGCAGTTGAGACCCAGTACTTC. Translation: CASSFVAVETQYF.